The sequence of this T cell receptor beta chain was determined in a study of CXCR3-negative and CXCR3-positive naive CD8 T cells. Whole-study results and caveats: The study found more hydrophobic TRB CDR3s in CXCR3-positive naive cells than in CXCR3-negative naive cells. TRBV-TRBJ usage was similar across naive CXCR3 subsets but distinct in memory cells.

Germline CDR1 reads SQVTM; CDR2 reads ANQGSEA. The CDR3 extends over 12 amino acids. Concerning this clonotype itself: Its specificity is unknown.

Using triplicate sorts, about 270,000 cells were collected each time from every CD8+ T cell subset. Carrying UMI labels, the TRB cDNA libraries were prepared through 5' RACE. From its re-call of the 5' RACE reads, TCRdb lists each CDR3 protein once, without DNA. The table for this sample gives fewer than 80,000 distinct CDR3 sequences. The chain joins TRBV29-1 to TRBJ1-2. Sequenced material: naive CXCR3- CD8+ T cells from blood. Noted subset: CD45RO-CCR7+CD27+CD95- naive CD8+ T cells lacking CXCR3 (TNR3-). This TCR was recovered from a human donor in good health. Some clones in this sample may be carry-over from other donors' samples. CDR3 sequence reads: CSVAGNNYGYTF.